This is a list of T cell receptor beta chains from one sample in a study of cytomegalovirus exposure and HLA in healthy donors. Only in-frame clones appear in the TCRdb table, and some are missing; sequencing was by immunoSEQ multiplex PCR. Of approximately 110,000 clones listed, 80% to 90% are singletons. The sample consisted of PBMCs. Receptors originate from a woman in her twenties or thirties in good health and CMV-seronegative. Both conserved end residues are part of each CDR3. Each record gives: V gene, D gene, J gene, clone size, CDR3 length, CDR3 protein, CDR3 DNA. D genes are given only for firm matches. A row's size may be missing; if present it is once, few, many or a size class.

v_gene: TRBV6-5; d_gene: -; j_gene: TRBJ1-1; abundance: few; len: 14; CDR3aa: CASSLRLMNTEAFF; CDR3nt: TGTGCCAGCAGTTTAAGACTAATGAACACTGAAGCTTTCTTT
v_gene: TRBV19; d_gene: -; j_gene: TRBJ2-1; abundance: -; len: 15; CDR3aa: CASSPLTTSYNEQFF; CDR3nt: TGTGCCAGTAGTCCCTTGACTACTTCCTACAATGAGCAGTTCTTC
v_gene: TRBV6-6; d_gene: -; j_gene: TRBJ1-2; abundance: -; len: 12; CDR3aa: CASSSPRYGYTF; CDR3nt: TGTGCCAGCAGTTCCCCCCGTTATGGCTACACCTTC
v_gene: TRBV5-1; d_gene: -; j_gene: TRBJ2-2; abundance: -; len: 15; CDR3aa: CASSLATFNTGELFF; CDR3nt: TGCGCCAGCAGCTTGGCCACTTTTAACACCGGGGAGCTGTTTTTT
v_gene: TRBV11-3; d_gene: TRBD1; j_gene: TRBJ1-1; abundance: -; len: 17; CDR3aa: CASSLGVWGQAYTEAFF; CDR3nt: TGTGCCAGCAGCTTAGGGGTTTGGGGACAGGCCTATACTGAAGCTTTCTTT
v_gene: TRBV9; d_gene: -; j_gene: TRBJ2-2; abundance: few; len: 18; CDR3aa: CASSARGTGGAYTGELFF; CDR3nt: TGTGCCAGCAGCGCCCGGGGAACTGGGGGCGCGTACACCGGGGAGCTGTTTTTT
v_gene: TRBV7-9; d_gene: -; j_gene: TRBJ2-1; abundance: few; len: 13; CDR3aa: CASREVEGLEQFF; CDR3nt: TGTGCCAGCAGAGAGGTAGAGGGCCTGGAGCAGTTCTTC
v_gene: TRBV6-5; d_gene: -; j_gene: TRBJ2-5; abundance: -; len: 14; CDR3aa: CASRPVSGTREQYF; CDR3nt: TGTGCCAGCAGACCGGTTTCGGGCACTAGGGAGCAGTACTTC
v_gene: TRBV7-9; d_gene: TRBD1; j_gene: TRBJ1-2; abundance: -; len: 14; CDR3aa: CASSDGTGNYGYTF; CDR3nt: TGTGCCAGCAGCGACGGGACAGGGAACTATGGCTACACCTTC
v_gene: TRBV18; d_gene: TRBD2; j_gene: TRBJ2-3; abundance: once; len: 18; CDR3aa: CASSPQPSSGGAADTQYF; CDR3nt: TGTGCCAGCTCACCCCAGCCCTCTAGCGGGGGGGCAGCAGATACGCAGTATTTT
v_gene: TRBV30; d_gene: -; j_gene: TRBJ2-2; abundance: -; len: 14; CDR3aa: CAWRGGAGSGELFF; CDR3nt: TGTGCCTGGAGAGGGGGCGCGGGGTCCGGGGAGCTGTTTTTT
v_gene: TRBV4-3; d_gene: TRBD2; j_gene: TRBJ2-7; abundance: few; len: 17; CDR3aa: CASSQDIAGPNGYEQYF; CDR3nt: TGCGCCAGCAGCCAGGATATAGCGGGCCCGAACGGGTACGAGCAGTACTTC
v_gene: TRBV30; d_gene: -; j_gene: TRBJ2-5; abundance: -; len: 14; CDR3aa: CAWSPNSLGETQYF; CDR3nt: TGTGCCTGGAGTCCAAATAGCCTGGGAGAGACCCAGTACTTC
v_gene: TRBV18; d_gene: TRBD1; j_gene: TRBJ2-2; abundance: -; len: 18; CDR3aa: CASSPPFRRQGWSGELFF; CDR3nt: TGTGCCAGCTCACCACCGTTTCGAAGACAGGGGTGGTCCGGGGAGCTGTTTTTT
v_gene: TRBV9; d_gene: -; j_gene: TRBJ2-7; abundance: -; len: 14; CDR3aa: CASSVNRNSYEQYF; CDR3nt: TGTGCCAGCAGCGTAAACAGGAACTCCTACGAGCAGTACTTC
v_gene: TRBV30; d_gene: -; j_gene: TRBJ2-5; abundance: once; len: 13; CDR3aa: CAWRRQAQETQYF; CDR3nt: TGTGCCTGGAGACGACAGGCCCAAGAGACCCAGTACTTC